The present TCR beta chain was sequenced within a study of T cell responses to AZD1222 COVID-19 vaccine. Sequenced by immunoSEQ multiplex PCR; TCRdb stores in-frame clones only, minus some. This table has about 94,000 clones, approximately 81% appearing once. This clone was counted only a few times. The CDR3 is made up of 15 amino acids. CDR1 and CDR2 (germline): SNHLY, FYNNEI. With 9 bases clipped from V and 2 bases from J, the junction kept 10 bases outside the gene matches. The rearrangement uses TRBV2 and TRBJ2-5; 9 bases map to TRBD1. The sample here was peripheral blood, taken 28 days after the second AZD1222 dose. The sequence derives from an adult who received the AZD1222 COVID-19 vaccine. CDR3 loop: CARSLTGGLQETQYF. CDR3 coding DNA: TGTGCCAGATCCCTAACAGGGGGCTTACAAGAGACCCAGTACTTC.